The present T cell receptor beta chain was sequenced within a study of blood T cell repertoires in COVID-19. Study-wide context: Acute and convalescent COVID-19 specimens originated in the United States, Italy and Spain. From T cells, B-cell-depleted T cells, or PBMCs came the material, which was cDNA or gDNA.

In the source study's methods: Amplification of reference gene primers provided the estimated nucleated cell counts. Assay: immunoSEQ multiplex PCR; the TCRdb copy retains only in-frame clones and omits some. V, J and clone size are those of that table, while D and trimming were read from the DNA. The profile shows 200,000 to 300,000 clones, around 89% of them singletons. V shed 4 bases, J shed 1 base, and the junction held 3 bases outside the gene matches. CDR3 size: 15 residues. Germline CDR1 LGHNA, CDR2 YNFKEQ. The receptor comes from a woman between 40 and 50 years old with acute or convalescent COVID-19. The chain employs TRBV4-2 and TRBJ1-5; 8 bases align to TRBD1. Sequencing used peripheral blood. In DNA, the CDR3 is TGTGCCAGCAGCCTGAACAGGGGGAGCAATCAGCCCCAGCATTTT. This codes for CASSLNRGSNQPQHF.